What follows are 20 T cell receptor beta chains derived from one specimen sequenced in a study of T cell responses to AZD1222 COVID-19 vaccine. Some clones are missing from TCRdb's copy, which holds only in-frame ones; the method was immunoSEQ multiplex PCR. The sample lists about 130,000 clones, 85% to 90% seen once, with 20% to 25% in the top ten. The sample consisted of peripheral blood, taken on day 0 of AZD1222 vaccination. Receptors were obtained from an adult in good health.

V and J are TRBV27 and TRBJ2-5; TRBD2 agrees at 9 bases. This CDR3 is 14 amino acids long. V was pared by 6 bases and J by 4 bases, with 6 bases of the junction left unmatched. The V gene's germline CDR1 is MNHEY and CDR2 SMNVEV (reference sequence). Written as DNA, the CDR3 is TGTGCCAGCAGGGTTATAGCGGGGGCAGAGACCCAGTACTTC. Its protein product is CASRVIAGAETQYF.

The J gene is TRBJ2-1, the V gene TRBV5-1; D not certain. V was pared by 1 base and J by 9 bases, with 14 bases between. This CDR3 is built from 14 residues. Germline-derived CDR1 and CDR2 are SGHRS and YFSETQ. The CDR3 bases are TGCGCCAGCAGCTTGTTGTCTCCAACTGGTGAGCAGTTCTTC. Translated, it gives CASSLLSPTGEQFF.

The chain recombines TRBV28 with TRBJ1-5; D gene unclear. The CDR3 loop spans 13 amino acids. Germline CDR1 is MDHEN and CDR2 is SYDVKM. Trimming cost V 5 bases and J 4 bases, with 9 bases left between them. The CDR3 loop reads CASSIFRNQPQHF. The DNA for the CDR3 is TGTGCCAGCAGTATATTCAGGAATCAGCCCCAGCATTTT. Filled out from reference TRBV28 and TRBJ1-5, the complete variable domain reads DVKVTQSSRYLVKRTGEKVFLECVQDMDHENMFWYRQDPGLGLRLIYFSYDVKMKEKGDIPEGYSVSREKKERFSLILESASTNQTSMYLCASSIFRNQPQHFGDGTRLSIL.

The chain has TRBV15 and TRBJ1-1, with D possibly being TRBD1 (6 bases). The germline gives CDR1 LNHNV, CDR2 YYDKDF (reference sequence). Deletions cut 4 bases from V and 11 bases from J, with 20 bases between. The CDR3 has 14 residues. CDR3 residues: CATSTRQDRKRAFF. CDR3 coding DNA: TGTGCCACCAGCACTCGACAGGATAGAAAGCGCGCTTTCTTT. Filled out from reference TRBV15 and TRBJ1-1, the complete variable domain reads DAMVIQNPRYQVTQFGKPVTLSCSQTLNHNVMYWYQQKSSQAPKLLFHYYDKDFNNEADTPDNFQSRRPNTSFCFLDIRSPGLGDTAMYLCATSTRQDRKRAFFGQGTRLTVV.

The chain joins TRBV18 to TRBJ1-2; no reliable D call. The CDR3 has 14 amino acids. Looked up from germline, CDR1 is KGHSH and CDR2 is LQKENI. The V and J ends lost 6 bases and 2 bases respectively, with 13 bases between them. Here the CDR3 DNA reads TGTGCCAGCTCTCCCTCGGGGAGAAACTATGGCTACACCTTC. Encoded protein: CASSPSGRNYGYTF. The entire variable domain, with the rest obtained from reference TRBV18 and TRBJ1-2, is as follows: NAGVMQNPRHLVRRRGQEARLRCSPMKGHSHVYWYRQLPEEGLKFMVYLQKENIIDESGMPKERFSAEFPKEGPSILRIQQVVRGDSAAYFCASSPSGRNYGYTFGSGTRLTVV.

The genes are TRBV30 and TRBJ1-5; D is undetermined. This CDR3 has 13 residues. The germline gives CDR1 GTSNPN, CDR2 SVGIG (reference sequence). Trimming cost V 5 bases and J 6 bases, with 14 bases left between them. CDR3 sequence: CAWPDMLVQPQHF. In nucleotides, the CDR3 is TGTGCCTGGCCTGACATGTTGGTTCAGCCCCAGCATTTT.

This chain joins TRBV6-5 and TRBJ2-2; D might be TRBD2 (5 bases). CDR3 length: 13 amino acids. Trimming pared 6 bases from V and 5 bases from J, leaving 10 bases between. CDR1 is MNHEY, CDR2 SVGAGI, per germline. The CDR3 loop is CASRLRGTGELFF. The CDR3 DNA sequence: TGTGCCAGCAGGCTCAGAGGGACCGGGGAGCTGTTTTTT.

CDR3 DNA sequence: TGCAGTGCTTACGGCTATGGCTACACCTTC. This codes for CSAYGYGYTF. The V gene is TRBV20-1, the J gene TRBJ1-2; D ambiguous. V was pared by 5 bases and J by 4 bases, with 5 bases between. The length of the CDR3 is 10 residues. Germline CDR1 and CDR2: DFQATT and SNEGSKA (reference sequence).

The rearrangement uses TRBV2 and TRBJ2-2; TRBD1 is a possible D gene (6 bases). CDR1 and CDR2 from the germline V gene are SNHLY and FYNNEI. Trimming took 8 bases from V and 2 from J, leaving 15 bases between them. This CDR3 is built from 15 residues. CDR3 sequence: CASRRSRGNTGELFF. CDR3 bases: TGTGCCAGCCGCCGAAGCAGGGGTAACACCGGGGAGCTGTTTTTT. The full variable domain, its missing parts supplied by reference TRBV2 and TRBJ2-2, is EPEVTQTPSHQVTQMGQEVILRCVPISNHLYFYWYRQILGQKVEFLVSFYNNEISEKSEIFDDQFSVERPDGSNFTLKIRSTKLEDSAMYFCASRRSRGNTGELFFGEGSRLTVL.

The chain combines TRBV6-5 with TRBJ1-1, with D possibly TRBD1 on 5 matching bases. V lost 4 bases and J 6 bases, leaving 12 bases between the germline ends. Germline V gives CDR1 MNHEY, CDR2 SVGAGI. This CDR3 has 13 residues. The DNA of the CDR3 is TGTGCCAGCAGTTTACAGGTATTTGCTGAAGCTTTCTTT. Translation: CASSLQVFAEAFF.

The CDR3 is CAWSTGGDQPQHF. The DNA for the CDR3 is TGTGCCTGGAGTACTGGGGGCGATCAGCCCCAGCATTTT. The V call is TRBV30, the J call TRBJ1-5; D perhaps matches TRBD1 (6 bases). CDR1 GTSNPN and CDR2 SVGIG come from the germline V gene (reference sequence). CDR3 size: 13 residues. Trimming pared 2 bases from V and 5 bases from J, leaving 10 bases between.

CDR3 DNA: TGCGCCAGCAGCCAAGGGGTCAGGGTCCATGACTTCAGCAATGAGCAGTTCTTC. As protein: CASSQGVRVHDFSNEQFF. V gene TRBV4-1 combines with J gene TRBJ2-1, with D perhaps TRBD1 (5 bases). The CDR3 is 18 residues long. Germline loops: CDR1 MGHRA, CDR2 YSYEKL. Trimming removed 1 base at V and 6 bases at J, with 22 bases between.

This clone appeared a single time. The CDR3 is CASSQDVPYEQYF. CDR3 bases: TGCGCCAGCAGCCAAGATGTTCCCTACGAGCAGTACTTC. The V gene is TRBV4-1, the J gene TRBJ2-7; D unclear. Germline V gives CDR1 MGHRA, CDR2 YSYEKL. V gave up 0 bases and J gave up 2 bases, with 5 bases separating them. The length of the CDR3 is 13 residues.

This sequence joins TRBV6-5 and TRBJ2-1, with 7 bases that match TRBD2. The V gene's germline CDR1 is MNHEY and CDR2 SVGAGI. The CDR3 runs 14 residues. Trimming removed 9 bases from V and 6 bases from J; junction bases left unmatched: 11. The CDR3 loop reads CASRGVGGSNEQFF. The CDR3 nucleotides read TGTGCCAGTCGGGGGGTTGGAGGGTCCAATGAGCAGTTCTTC.

V is TRBV12-3 or TRBV12-4 and J is TRBJ1-6; D gene ambiguous. V lost 7 bases and J lost 8, with 9 bases in between. The CDR3 runs 12 residues. Here the CDR3 DNA reads TGTGCCAGCAAACGATCGGATTCACCCCTCCACTTT. This sequence encodes CASKRSDSPLHF.

This clone appeared once. This chain uses TRBV19 with TRBJ2-1, with 8 bases identical to TRBD1. J gave up 8 bases and V 3 bases, and 3 bases lay outside the gene matches. The CDR3 runs 13 residues. Per the germline V gene, CDR1 is LNHDA and CDR2 is SQIVND (reference sequence). CDR3 region: CASSIGQGYEQFF. The CDR3 DNA reads TGTGCCAGTAGTATCGGACAGGGCTATGAGCAGTTCTTC.

The chain uses TRBV28 and TRBJ1-4; 9 positions match TRBD1. V was pared by 10 bases and J by 7 bases, with 10 bases of the junction left unmatched. The CDR3 contains 14 residues. Germline-derived CDR1 and CDR2 are MDHEN and SYDVKM. The CDR3 sequence is CATGGGQGGEKLFF. The CDR3 nucleotides read TGTGCCACCGGGGGGGGACAGGGAGGTGAAAAACTGTTTTTT.

The V and J genes are TRBV7-2 and TRBJ2-7, with 8 positions matching TRBD2. The junction had 4 bases not matched to a gene; V was cut back by 1 base and J by 2 bases. Germline V lookup: CDR1 SGHTA, CDR2 FQGNSA. The CDR3 has 15 residues. The CDR3 protein is CASSLVSGEAYEQYF. The CDR3 DNA is TGTGCCAGCAGCTTAGTTAGCGGGGAGGCCTACGAGCAGTACTTC.

This clone has just a few counts. This chain connects TRBV7-8 to TRBJ2-5; unclear D gene. The ends were cut back, 3 bases at V and 5 bases at J, with 10 bases in the middle. The CDR3 covers 13 residues. Germline CDR1 and CDR2: SGHVS and FQNEAQ. CDR3 in amino acids: CASSLDPSETQYF. The CDR3 DNA reads TGTGCCAGCAGCTTGGACCCCTCGGAGACCCAGTACTTC.

This clone is a singleton in its sample. This chain links TRBV27 with TRBJ2-7; D is ambiguous. Trimming took off 3 bases at V and 7 bases at J, with 16 bases between the two ends. CDR1 and CDR2 from the germline V gene are MNHEY and SMNVEV (reference sequence). The CDR3 is 14 amino acids. The CDR3 sequence: CASSFSGRSGEQYF. CDR3 sequence (DNA): TGTGCCAGCAGTTTCTCAGGACGGTCCGGAGAGCAGTACTTC.